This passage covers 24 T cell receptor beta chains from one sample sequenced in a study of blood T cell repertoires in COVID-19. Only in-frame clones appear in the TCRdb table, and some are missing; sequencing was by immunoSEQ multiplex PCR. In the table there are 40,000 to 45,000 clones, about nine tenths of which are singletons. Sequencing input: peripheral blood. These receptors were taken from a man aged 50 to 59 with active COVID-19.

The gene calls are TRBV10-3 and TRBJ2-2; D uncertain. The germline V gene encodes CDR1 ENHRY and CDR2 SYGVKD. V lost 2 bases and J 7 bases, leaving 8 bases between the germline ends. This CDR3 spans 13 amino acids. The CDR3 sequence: CAISEVASGELFF. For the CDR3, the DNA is TGTGCCATCAGTGAGGTAGCCAGCGGGGAGCTGTTTTTT.

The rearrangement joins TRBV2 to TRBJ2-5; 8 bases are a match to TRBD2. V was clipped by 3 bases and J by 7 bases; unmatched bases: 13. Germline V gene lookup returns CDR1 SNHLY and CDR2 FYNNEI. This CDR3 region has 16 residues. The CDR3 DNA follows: TGTGCCAGCAGTGAGGCGGGAGGACAATGGGGCGGGACCCAGTACTTC. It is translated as CASSEAGGQWGGTQYF.

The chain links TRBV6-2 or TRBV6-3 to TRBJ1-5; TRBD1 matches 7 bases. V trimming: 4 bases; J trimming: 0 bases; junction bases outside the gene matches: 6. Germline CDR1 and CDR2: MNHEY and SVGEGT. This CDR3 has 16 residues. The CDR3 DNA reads TGTGCCAGCAGTTCTCTGGGACAGTTTAGCAATCAGCCCCAGCATTTT. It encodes CASSSLGQFSNQPQHF.

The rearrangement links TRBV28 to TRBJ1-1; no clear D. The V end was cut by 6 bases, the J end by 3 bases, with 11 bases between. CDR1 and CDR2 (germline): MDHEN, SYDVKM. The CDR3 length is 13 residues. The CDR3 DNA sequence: TGTGCCAGCAGCCTCGACACGCACACTGAAGCTTTCTTT. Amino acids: CASSLDTHTEAFF.

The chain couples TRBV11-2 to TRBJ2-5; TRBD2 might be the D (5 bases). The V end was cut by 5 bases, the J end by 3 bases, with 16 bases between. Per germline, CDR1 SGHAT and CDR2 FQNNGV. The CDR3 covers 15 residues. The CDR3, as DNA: TGTGCCAGCAGCCTCGCCATCACGGGGAAAGAGACCCAGTACTTC. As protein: CASSLAITGKETQYF.

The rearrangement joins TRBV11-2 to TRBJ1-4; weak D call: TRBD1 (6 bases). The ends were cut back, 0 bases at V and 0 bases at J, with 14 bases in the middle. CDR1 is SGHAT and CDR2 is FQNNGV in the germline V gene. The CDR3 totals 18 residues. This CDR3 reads CASSLDPRGYATNEKLFF. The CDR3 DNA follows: TGTGCCAGCAGCTTAGATCCGAGGGGGTATGCAACTAATGAAAAACTGTTTTTT.

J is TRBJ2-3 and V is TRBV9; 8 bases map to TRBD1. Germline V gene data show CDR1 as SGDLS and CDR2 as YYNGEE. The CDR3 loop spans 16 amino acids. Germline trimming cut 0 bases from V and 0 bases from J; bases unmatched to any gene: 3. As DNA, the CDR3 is TGTGCCAGCAGCGTAGGCCAGGGGGCTAGCACAGATACGCAGTATTTT. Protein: CASSVGQGASTDTQYF.

The CDR3 here is CASTPTTSLRETQYF. CDR3 in DNA: TGTGCCAGCACCCCAACCACTAGCCTTCGGGAGACCCAGTACTTC. The genes are TRBV28 and TRBJ2-5, with D possibly being TRBD2 (6 bases). Looked up from germline, CDR1 is MDHEN and CDR2 is SYDVKM. Trimming took 7 bases from V and 5 from J, leaving 20 bases between them. CDR3 size: 15 residues.

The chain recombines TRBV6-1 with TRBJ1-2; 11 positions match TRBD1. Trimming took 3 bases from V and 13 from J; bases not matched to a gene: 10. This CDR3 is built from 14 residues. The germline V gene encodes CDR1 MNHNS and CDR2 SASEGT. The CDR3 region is CASSDPGQGVKCTF. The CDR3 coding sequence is TGTGCCAGCAGTGATCCGGGACAGGGGGTAAAGTGCACCTTC.

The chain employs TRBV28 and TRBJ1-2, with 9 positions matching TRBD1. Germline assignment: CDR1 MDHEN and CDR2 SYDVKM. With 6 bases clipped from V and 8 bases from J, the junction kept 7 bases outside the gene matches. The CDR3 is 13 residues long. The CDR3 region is CASSTGTGQGYTF. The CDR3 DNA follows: TGTGCCAGCAGCACTGGGACAGGGCAAGGCTACACCTTC.

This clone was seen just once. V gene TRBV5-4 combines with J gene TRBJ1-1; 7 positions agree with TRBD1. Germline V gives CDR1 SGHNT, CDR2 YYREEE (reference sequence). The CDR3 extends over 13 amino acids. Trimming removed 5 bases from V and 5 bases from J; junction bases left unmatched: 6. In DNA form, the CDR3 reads TGTGCCAGCAGTACAGGGGCGGGAACTGAAGCTTTCTTT. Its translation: CASSTGAGTEAFF.

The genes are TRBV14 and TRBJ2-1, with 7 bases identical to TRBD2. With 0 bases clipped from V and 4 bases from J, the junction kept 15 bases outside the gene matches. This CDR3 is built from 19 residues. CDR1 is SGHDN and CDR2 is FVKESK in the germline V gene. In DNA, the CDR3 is TGTGCCAGCAGCCAAGATAGATTTGGTCGGCGGGAGATATACAATGAGCAGTTCTTC. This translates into CASSQDRFGRREIYNEQFF. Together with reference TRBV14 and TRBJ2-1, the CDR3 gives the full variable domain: EAGVTQFPSHSVIEKGQTVTLRCDPISGHDNLYWYRRVMGKEIKFLLHFVKESKQDESGMPNNRFLAERTGGTYSTLKVQPAELEDSGVYFCASSQDRFGRREIYNEQFFGPGTRLTVL.

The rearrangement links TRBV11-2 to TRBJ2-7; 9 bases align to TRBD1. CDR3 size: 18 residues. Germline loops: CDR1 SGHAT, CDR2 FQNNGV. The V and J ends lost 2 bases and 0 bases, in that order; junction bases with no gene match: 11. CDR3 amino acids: CASSLSPAGTGSSYEQYF. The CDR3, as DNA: TGTGCCAGCAGCTTAAGCCCGGCAGGGACAGGGAGCTCCTACGAGCAGTACTTC.

Written as DNA, the CDR3 is TGTGCCAGCAGTAATTCCGTCCGGCAAGAGACCCAGTACTTC. Translation gives CASSNSVRQETQYF. This chain joins TRBV11-2 and TRBJ2-5; unclear D gene. CDR3 length: 14 residues. CDR1 SGHAT and CDR2 FQNNGV come from the germline V gene. Deletions cut 6 bases from V and 2 bases from J, with 13 bases between.

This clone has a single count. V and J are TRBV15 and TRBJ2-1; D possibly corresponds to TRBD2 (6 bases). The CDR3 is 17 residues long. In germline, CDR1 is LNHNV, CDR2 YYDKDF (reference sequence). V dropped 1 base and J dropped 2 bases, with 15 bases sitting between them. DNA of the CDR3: TGTGCCACCAGCAGAGGGGGCGGGATTAAAACCTACAATGAGCAGTTCTTC. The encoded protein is CATSRGGGIKTYNEQFF.

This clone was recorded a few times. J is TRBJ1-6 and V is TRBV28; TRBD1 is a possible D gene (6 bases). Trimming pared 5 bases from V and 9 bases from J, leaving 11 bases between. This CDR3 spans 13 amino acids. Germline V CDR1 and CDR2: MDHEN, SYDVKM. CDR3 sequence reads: CASSLRGSSPLHF. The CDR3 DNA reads TGTGCCAGCAGTCTTAGGGGGTCTTCACCCCTCCACTTT.

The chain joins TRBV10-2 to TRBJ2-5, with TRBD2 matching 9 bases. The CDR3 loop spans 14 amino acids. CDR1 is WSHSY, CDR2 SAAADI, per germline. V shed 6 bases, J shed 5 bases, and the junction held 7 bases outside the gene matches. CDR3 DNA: TGCGCCAGCAGCGTTAGCGGGAGCGAGGAGACCCAGTACTTC. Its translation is CASSVSGSEETQYF.

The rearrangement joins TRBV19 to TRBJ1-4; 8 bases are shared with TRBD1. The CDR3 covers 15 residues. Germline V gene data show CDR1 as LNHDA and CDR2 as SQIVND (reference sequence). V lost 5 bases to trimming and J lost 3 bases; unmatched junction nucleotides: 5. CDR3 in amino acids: CASSDRGGSNEKLFF. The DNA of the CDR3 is TGTGCCAGTAGTGACAGGGGAGGATCTAATGAAAAACTGTTTTTT.

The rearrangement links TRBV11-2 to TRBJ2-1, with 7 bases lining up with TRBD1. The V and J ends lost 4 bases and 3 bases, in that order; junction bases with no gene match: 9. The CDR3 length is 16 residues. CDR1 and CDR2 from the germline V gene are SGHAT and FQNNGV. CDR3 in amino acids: CASSWGIQGIYNEQFF. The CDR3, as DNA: TGTGCCAGCAGCTGGGGGATACAGGGGATCTACAATGAGCAGTTCTTC.

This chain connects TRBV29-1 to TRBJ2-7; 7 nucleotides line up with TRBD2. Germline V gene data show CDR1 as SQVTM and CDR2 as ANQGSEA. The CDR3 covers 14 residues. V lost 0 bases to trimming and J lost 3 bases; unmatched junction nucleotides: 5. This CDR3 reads CSVEDRGGGYEQYF. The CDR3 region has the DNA TGCAGCGTTGAAGATCGGGGCGGGGGCTACGAGCAGTACTTC.

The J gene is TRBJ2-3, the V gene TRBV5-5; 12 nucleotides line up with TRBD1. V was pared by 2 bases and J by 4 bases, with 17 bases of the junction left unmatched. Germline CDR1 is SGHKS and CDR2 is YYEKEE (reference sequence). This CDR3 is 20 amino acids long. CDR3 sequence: CASSLWDRGRSGRAADTQYF. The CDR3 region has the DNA TGTGCCAGCAGCTTATGGGACAGGGGGCGAAGCGGGAGGGCCGCAGATACGCAGTATTTT.

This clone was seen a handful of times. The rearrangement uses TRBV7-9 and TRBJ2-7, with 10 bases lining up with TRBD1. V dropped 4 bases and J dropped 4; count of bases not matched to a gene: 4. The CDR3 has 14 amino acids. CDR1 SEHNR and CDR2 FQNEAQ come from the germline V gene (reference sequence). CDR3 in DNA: TGTGCCAGCAGCTCGGGACAGGGGAGTTACGAGCAGTACTTC. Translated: CASSSGQGSYEQYF.

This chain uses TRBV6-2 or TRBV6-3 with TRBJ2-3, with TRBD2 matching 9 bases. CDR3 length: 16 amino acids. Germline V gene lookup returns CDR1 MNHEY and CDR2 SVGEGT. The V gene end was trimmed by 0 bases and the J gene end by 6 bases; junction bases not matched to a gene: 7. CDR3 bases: TGTGCCAGCAGTTACTCGCGGCGGGAGGGCCCCGATACGCAGTATTTT. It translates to CASSYSRREGPDTQYF.

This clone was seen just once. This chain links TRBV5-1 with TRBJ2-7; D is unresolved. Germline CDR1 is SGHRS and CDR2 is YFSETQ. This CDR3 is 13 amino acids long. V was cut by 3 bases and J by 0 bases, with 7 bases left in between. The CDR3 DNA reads TGCGCCAGCAGCTCGTCAGTCTCCTACGAGCAGTACTTC. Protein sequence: CASSSSVSYEQYF.